The text below deals with one TCR beta chain. TCRdb fed the RT-PCR reads into MiXCR, producing one record per CDR3 protein. This table has almost 700,000 distinct CDR3 sequences, approximately 15% appearing once. J lost 1 base, V lost 1 base, and 14 bases had no gene match. In germline, CDR1 is SEHNR, CDR2 FQNEAQ (reference sequence). This CDR3 region has 20 residues. The clonotype was recovered from a female donor in good health, serving as a healthy control. The sequenced material came from memory CD4+ T cells from blood. This sequence joins TRBV7-9 and TRBJ2-3, with 10 bases that match TRBD2. The CDR3 DNA reads TGTGCCAGCAGCTTAGGATCTAGCGGGAGATTATCAAGTGGCACAGATACGCAGTATTTT. Translating gives CASSLGSSGRLSSGTDTQYF.